This is a list of T cell receptor beta chains from one sample in a study of blood T cell repertoires in COVID-19. The repertoire was sequenced with immunoSEQ multiplex PCR; TCRdb's copy has only in-frame clones and lacks some. The repertoire holds 150,000 to 180,000 clones, with around four fifths as singletons. The sequenced material came from PBMCs or T cells enriched from blood (not recorded which). These receptors were collected from a man in his forties or fifties who had recovered from COVID-19. The CDR3 runs from the conserved cysteine through the conserved F or W. The D gene is left open where the match is weak. Not all rows give a size; the values are once, few, many and, for expanded clones, a class.

-	TRBJ2-2	-	TRBV6-2/TRBV6-3	TGTGCCAGCAGCCCAGGACACTTACCGAACGGGGAGCTGTTTTTT	CASSPGHLPNGELFF
-	TRBJ2-5	TRBD2	TRBV5-6	TGTGCCAGCAGCTTGGGGACTAGCCTACCCCAAGAGACCCAGTACTTC	CASSLGTSLPQETQYF
-	TRBJ2-2	-	TRBV6-2/TRBV6-3	TGTGCCAGCAGTACCGGGACACACACCGGGGAGCTGTTTTTT	CASSTGTHTGELFF
-	TRBJ1-5	TRBD1	TRBV6-5	TGTGCCAGCAGTCCGGACAGGGACTACAATCAGCCCCAGCATTTT	CASSPDRDYNQPQHF
-	TRBJ2-7	-	TRBV18	TGTGCCAGCTCACCAACTCCTAACGAGCAGTACTTC	CASSPTPNEQYF
few	TRBJ2-6	TRBD1	TRBV29-1	TGCAGCGTTTCGACAGGGGGGACTGGGGCCAACGTCCTGACTTTC	CSVSTGGTGANVLTF
-	TRBJ1-2	TRBD1	TRBV29-1	TGCAGCGTCTCGACAGGGGGGGAGTATGGCTACACCTTC	CSVSTGGEYGYTF
-	TRBJ2-7	TRBD1	TRBV12-3/TRBV12-4	TGTGCCAGCAGCCGGGACAGCCAGAAGCAGTACTTC	CASSRDSQKQYF
-	TRBJ1-2	-	TRBV11-3	TGTGCCAGCAGCTTAGGAGGGAGTTCCGGCTACACCTTC	CASSLGGSSGYTF
-	TRBJ2-1	-	TRBV9	TGTGCCAGCAGCGTAGGAGGGGGGGCCATGAATGAGCAGTTCTTC	CASSVGGGAMNEQFF
-	TRBJ1-4	TRBD1	TRBV5-1	TGCGCCAGCAGCTTGCAGACAGGGATAAATGAAAAACTGTTTTTT	CASSLQTGINEKLFF
-	TRBJ2-7	TRBD1	TRBV2	TGTGCCTCCAACCTGGGACAGGGAGACTACGAGCAGTACTTC	CASNLGQGDYEQYF
-	TRBJ1-6	TRBD1	TRBV19	TGTGCCAGTAACACAGGGGGCCAAATCTATAATTCACCCCTCCACTTT	CASNTGGQIYNSPLHF
once	TRBJ1-6	TRBD1	TRBV2	TGTGCCAGCAGTGTACAGGGGGTGGGAAATAATTCACCCCTCCACTTT	CASSVQGVGNNSPLHF
-	TRBJ1-5	TRBD1	TRBV19	TGTGCCAGTAGTCTAACGGGACAGGTGGGCAATCAGCCCCAGCATTTT	CASSLTGQVGNQPQHF
-	TRBJ1-5	TRBD1	TRBV7-9	TGTGCCAGCAGCCAGGGGGGCAATCAGCCCCAGCATTTT	CASSQGGNQPQHF
-	TRBJ1-1	TRBD1	TRBV10-3	TGTGCCATCAGGGACAGGCAGAACACTGAAGCTTTCTTT	CAIRDRQNTEAFF
-	TRBJ2-3	TRBD2	TRBV5-8	TGTGCCAGCAGGCTGACTAGCGGGGTGGTGGCAGATACGCAGTATTTT	CASRLTSGVVADTQYF
once	TRBJ2-1	TRBD2	TRBV4-3	TGCGCCAGCAGCCATCTAACTAGCGGGGGTTACAATGAGCAGTTCTTC	CASSHLTSGGYNEQFF
once	TRBJ2-7	-	TRBV2	TGTGCCAGCAGTGAAGAAATCCCAGGGCCGTACGAGCAGTACTTC	CASSEEIPGPYEQYF
few	TRBJ1-1	TRBD1	TRBV3-1/TRBV3-2	TGTGCCAGCAGCCAACGGGAGGGGGCTGGTACTGAAGCTTTCTTT	CASSQREGAGTEAFF
-	TRBJ2-7	-	TRBV19	TGTGCCAGTAGTACGACAGGATACTCCTACGAGCAGTACTTC	CASSTTGYSYEQYF
-	TRBJ1-4	TRBD1	TRBV24-1	TGTGCCACTAAACCGGGACAGGGGCTGGGGGAACTGTTTTTT	CATKPGQGLGELFF
-	TRBJ1-1	TRBD1	TRBV19	TGTGCCAGTACCCAGGGGGCGTGGAACACTGAAGCTTTCTTT	CASTQGAWNTEAFF
-	TRBJ2-2	-	TRBV9	TGTGCCAGCAGCCTAAGTCGAACAGCCGGGGAGCTGTTTTTT	CASSLSRTAGELFF
-	TRBJ1-3	TRBD1	TRBV7-9	TGTGCCAGCAGCTGGGACAGGCCGAGCTCTGGAAACACCATATATTTT	CASSWDRPSSGNTIYF
-	TRBJ1-3	-	TRBV29-1	TGCAGCGTTGAAGAAGGAGGGGCTGGAAACACCATATATTTT	CSVEEGGAGNTIYF
few	TRBJ2-7	-	TRBV7-8	TGTGCCAGCAGCTTCAGAGGACAGTATAGCTCCTACGAGCAGTACTTC	CASSFRGQYSSYEQYF
-	TRBJ1-4	-	TRBV9	TGTGCCAGCAGCGCGGGGGGACGGACGGAACTGTTTTTT	CASSAGGRTELFF
-	TRBJ1-3	-	TRBV5-1	TGCGCCAGCAGCTTGGCGACAGTCTCTGGAAACACCATATATTTT	CASSLATVSGNTIYF
-	TRBJ1-1	-	TRBV19	TGTGCCAGTAGTCTGTTGCGCGCTGAAGCTTTCTTT	CASSLLRAEAFF
-	TRBJ2-3	TRBD1	TRBV18	TGTGCCAGCTCACCGCAGGGGGCAACAGATACGCAGTATTTT	CASSPQGATDTQYF
once	TRBJ2-2	-	TRBV4-2	TGTGCCAGCAGCAACGGGGGGAACACCGGGGAGCTGTTTTTT	CASSNGGNTGELFF
-	TRBJ2-3	TRBD1	TRBV7-2	TGTGCCAGCAGCTACCGGCAGGGGGCAAGAGATACGCAGTATTTT	CASSYRQGARDTQYF
-	TRBJ2-1	TRBD2	TRBV24-1	TGTGCCACCAGTGATGGAATCGGGGGGGCCGACAATGAGCAGTTCTTC	CATSDGIGGADNEQFF
-	TRBJ2-7	-	TRBV19	TGTGCCAGTAGCCACTGGTATGAGCAGTACTTC	CASSHWYEQYF
-	TRBJ1-3	-	TRBV5-1	TGCGCCAGCAGCTCCGACAGTAACTCTGGAAACACCATATATTTT	CASSSDSNSGNTIYF
-	TRBJ2-6	TRBD1	TRBV11-3	TGTGCCAGCAGCCCCGGGGACAGACCTTTCGGCTCTGGGGCCAACGTCCTGACTTTC	CASSPGDRPFGSGANVLTF
few	TRBJ2-7	-	TRBV27	TGTGCCAGCAGTTCCACGAGGAGCCCAGCCTACGAGCAGTACTTC	CASSSTRSPAYEQYF
-	TRBJ1-2	TRBD1	TRBV19	TGTGCCAGTAGCAAATGGGATCGGACAGGGGGGGACTATGGCTACACCTTC	CASSKWDRTGGDYGYTF
once	TRBJ2-3	-	TRBV19	TGTGCCAGTAGACTATCCATCGGAGATACGCAGTATTTT	CASRLSIGDTQYF
few	TRBJ2-5	TRBD2	TRBV12-5	TGTGCTAGTGGCCTCGGAGGTAGCGGGGGGGAGACCCAGTACTTC	CASGLGGSGGETQYF
-	TRBJ2-7	-	TRBV9	TGTGCCAGCAGCGTAGAGACTCTCGAGCAGTACTTC	CASSVETLEQYF
-	TRBJ1-5	TRBD1	TRBV19	TGTGCCAGTAGTATACCGGGACAGGGATCCTGGCCCCAGCATTTT	CASSIPGQGSWPQHF
-	TRBJ2-1	TRBD1	TRBV15	TGTGCCACCAGCAGAGATAGGACAGGGGGGCAAGGTGAGCAGTTCTTC	CATSRDRTGGQGEQFF
-	TRBJ1-2	-	TRBV6-5	TGTGCCAGCAGTCAACAGGGTGGTTCGATTGGCTACACCTTC	CASSQQGGSIGYTF
-	TRBJ1-6	-	TRBV12-3/TRBV12-4	TGTGCCAGCAGTTTAGAAGCGCAATCCCCCCTCCACTTT	CASSLEAQSPLHF
-	TRBJ2-7	TRBD2	TRBV5-1	TGCGCCAGCAGCCCGGGGTCTAGCGGTAACTACGAGCAGTACTTC	CASSPGSSGNYEQYF
-	TRBJ2-7	-	TRBV5-1	TGCGCCAGCAGCTTGGGTTTTGGACAGCAATCCTACGAGCAGTACTTC	CASSLGFGQQSYEQYF
-	TRBJ1-2	TRBD1	TRBV4-2	TGTGCCAGCAGCCAAGGGACAGGGGGCCAAGTTTACTATGGCTACACCTTC	CASSQGTGGQVYYGYTF
-	TRBJ2-5	TRBD2	TRBV5-1	TGCGCCAGCAGCTTGGCCCCTAGCGGGGGGCCAGAGACCCAGTACTTC	CASSLAPSGGPETQYF
-	TRBJ2-2	-	TRBV5-1	TGCGCCAGCAGCTCACAGGGAGTACCAAGCACCGGGGAGCTGTTTTTT	CASSSQGVPSTGELFF
-	TRBJ2-1	TRBD2	TRBV27	TGTGCCAGCAGTGTATCCCCGGGGGGGTACGAGCAGTTCTTC	CASSVSPGGYEQFF
-	TRBJ2-7	-	TRBV5-6	TGTGCCAGCAGCCGCCAGGGAGGCGAGCAGTACTTC	CASSRQGGEQYF
-	TRBJ1-2	-	TRBV6-5	TGTGCCAGCAGTTACCGTCCGGGCCAGGGGAGAGGTGGCTACACCTTC	CASSYRPGQGRGGYTF
-	TRBJ2-1	-	TRBV3-1/TRBV3-2	TGTGCCAGCAGCTCCCGGGACTTCGGAATCGTAAATGAGCAGTTCTTC	CASSSRDFGIVNEQFF
-	TRBJ1-3	-	TRBV10-1	TGCGCCAGCAGTGAGCGGCAGGTTACCTCTGGAAACACCATATATTTT	CASSERQVTSGNTIYF
-	TRBJ1-6	TRBD1	TRBV15	TGTGCCACCAGCAGAGAGGCAGGGGGCATTTCACCCCTCCACTTT	CATSREAGGISPLHF
-	TRBJ1-3	TRBD1	TRBV27	TGTGCCAGCAGCACGTTCTCCAGGGGGGCTTGGGGGAACACCATATATTTT	CASSTFSRGAWGNTIYF
-	TRBJ2-6	-	TRBV7-8	TGTGCCAGCAGCCAGGACAGTCCTGGGGCCAACGTCCTGACTTTC	CASSQDSPGANVLTF